Below, one T cell receptor (beta chain) is given with its context. The antigen remains undetermined. A junction boundary mismatches the germline segment, possibly from a read error. The sample is drawn from a study of post-analysis software for immune sequencing data. Study-level background: The disease courses covered relapsing-remitting, secondary progressive and progressive-relapsing multiple sclerosis. The study's findings and limits: Those with multiple sclerosis, the patient group, showed significantly lower normalized Chao1 diversity than controls. Same-batch samples co-clustered strongly by F measure. Included in a set of four or five TRBV segments more frequent in patients than controls were TRBV5-6, TRBV5-1 and TRBV20-1.

Incorporated into the TCR beta cDNA libraries were unique molecular identifiers, which served to reduce PCR and sequencing biases. Between about 1 and 11 million T cells gave rise to 500,000 to 600,000 cDNA molecules. One entry per CDR3 protein, called by TCRdb with MiXCR from the PCR reads. The sample has 650,000 to 850,000 distinct CDR3 sequences; 35% to 55% are singletons. CDR3 length equals 15 residues. Germline CDR1 DFQATT, CDR2 SNEGSKA (reference sequence). V is TRBV20-1 and J is TRBJ2-7; D is ambiguous. Sequenced input: blood. The clonotype originates from a girl aged 5 to 17 with multiple sclerosis. The CDR3 reads CSARDLPMSSYGQYF. The CDR3 region has the DNA TGCAGTGCTAGAGATCTCCCCATGAGCTCCTACGGGCAGTACTTC.